The 28 T cell receptor beta chains presented below share a single source sample, sequenced in a study of CD8 T cells in ankylosing spondylitis (dated by TCRdb to 2015 to 2018). General findings and caveats noted by the study authors: Blood from ankylosing spondylitis patients appeared to be characterized by a TCR beta motif made up of about 8 highly homologous amino acid variants.

No antigen is known for these receptors. The library came from 5' RACE. These reads were obtained on an Illumina HiSeq 2500. TCRdb trimmed public reads at Q25 via fastp, called clones via MiXCR and kept in-frame beta chains. Each CDR3 protein gets just one entry, which takes the most common genes and DNA from the rows behind it. Within this sample are about 390,000 distinct CDR3 sequences, with 20% to 25% of them counted one time only. The leading ten clones occupy around 17% of the sample. The sequencing sample was made of blood, either unsorted or a sorted T cell fraction (not recorded which). The receptors here all came from a male donor with ankylosing spondylitis.

This clonotype was seen more than once but under ten times. The chain couples TRBV14 to TRBJ2-1; D gene ambiguous. The CDR3 totals 12 residues. The germline V and J ends were trimmed by 1 base and 9 bases, with 7 bases remaining between them. CDR1 and CDR2 (germline): SGHDN, FVKESK. For the CDR3, the DNA is TGTGCCAGCAGCCAAGGAAACAGTGAGCAGTTCTTC. Its protein product is CASSQGNSEQFF.

The CDR3 sequence is CATSSLLMGPNTEAFF. CDR3 in DNA: TGTGCCACCAGCAGCCTATTGATGGGCCCGAACACTGAAGCTTTCTTT. This chain connects TRBV15 to TRBJ1-1; D uncertain. CDR3 size: 16 residues. Germline-derived CDR1 and CDR2 are LNHNV and YYDKDF (reference sequence). The V gene lost 3 bases and the J gene lost 1 base, with 15 bases spanning the gap.

This clonotype was seen a few times. This sequence joins TRBV12-3 or TRBV12-4 and TRBJ1-5, with 10 bases lining up with TRBD1. V shed 6 bases and J 7 bases; nucleotides not matched to a gene: 9. CDR3 length equals 15 residues. Here the CDR3 reads CASSRGTGVGQPQHF. The DNA of the CDR3 is TGTGCCAGCAGCCGGGGGACAGGGGTTGGCCAGCCCCAGCATTTT.

This clonotype was seen more than once but under ten times. V gene TRBV4-1 combines with J gene TRBJ1-1; tentative D call: TRBD1 (5 bases). CDR1 is MGHRA and CDR2 is YSYEKL in the germline V gene. V gave up 1 base and J gave up 1 base, with 13 bases separating them. The CDR3 runs to 16 residues. CDR3 amino acids: CASSQAPETENTEAFF. Written as DNA, the CDR3 is TGCGCCAGCAGCCAAGCACCCGAGACAGAGAACACTGAAGCTTTCTTT.

This clonotype appeared a few times. The CDR3 sequence is CASRKTGHYEQYF. In nucleotides, the CDR3 is TGTGCCAGCAGAAAAACCGGGCACTACGAGCAGTACTTC. This chain uses TRBV6-1 with TRBJ2-7; D is ambiguous. There are 13 residues in the CDR3. With 6 bases removed from V and 3 bases from J, the gap between germline ends came to 12 bases. Germline V gives CDR1 MNHNS, CDR2 SASEGT.

Here the CDR3 reads CSVEFGRDQPQHF. DNA for the CDR3: TGCAGCGTTGAATTCGGCAGGGATCAGCCCCAGCATTTT. The chain joins TRBV29-1 to TRBJ1-5, with D perhaps matching TRBD1 (5 bases). CDR1 SQVTM and CDR2 ANQGSEA come from the germline V gene. This CDR3 has 13 amino acids. V lost 2 bases, J lost 5 bases, and 10 bases lay in between.

This rearrangement joins TRBV4-1 to TRBJ2-5; TRBD1 aligns across 11 bases. The CDR3 extends over 17 amino acids. Germline V gene lookup returns CDR1 MGHRA and CDR2 YSYEKL. The V and J ends lost 0 bases and 3 bases, in that order; junction bases with no gene match: 6. CDR3 sequence reads: CASSQDPGTGGEETQYF. The CDR3 nucleotides read TGCGCCAGCAGCCAAGACCCCGGGACAGGGGGGGAAGAGACCCAGTACTTC.

This clonotype showed up just a few times. The rearrangement uses TRBV11-1 and TRBJ2-2; 8 bases fit TRBD1. Trimming at V came to 1 base and at J to 5 bases, leaving 12 bases not matched to a gene. Germline CDR1 reads SGHAT; CDR2 reads FQDESV (reference sequence). This CDR3 region has 18 residues. The CDR3, as DNA: TGTGCCAGCAGCTTAGGAACCTACAGGGGGAAAAGGACCGGGGAGCTGTTTTTT. As protein: CASSLGTYRGKRTGELFF. Complete variable domain (other parts from reference TRBV11-1 and TRBJ2-2): EAEVAQSPRYKITEKSQAVAFWCDPISGHATLYWYRQILGQGPELLVQFQDESVVDDSQLPKDRFSAERLKGVDSTLKIQPAELGDSAMYLCASSLGTYRGKRTGELFFGEGSRLTVL.

The V and J genes are TRBV7-2 and TRBJ2-6; D not certain. The CDR3 length is 16 residues. The V end was cut by 5 bases, the J end by 1 base, with 12 bases between. Germline assignment: CDR1 SGHTA and CDR2 FQGNSA. The CDR3 region is CASSPQTYSGANVLTF. CDR3 bases: TGTGCCAGCAGCCCCCAGACGTATTCTGGGGCCAACGTCCTGACTTTC.

The table lists this clonotype with a few counts. The chain carries TRBV20-1 and TRBJ2-7, with D maybe TRBD2 (5 bases). CDR3 size: 20 residues. V lost 4 bases and J 0 bases, leaving 31 bases between the germline ends. CDR1 and CDR2 from the germline V gene are DFQATT and SNEGSKA (reference sequence). In nucleotides, the CDR3 is TGCAGTGCTATCCCGCTAGAGATTGAGGGTGAGGCCCCAAACTCCTACGAGCAGTACTTC. It yields the protein CSAIPLEIEGEAPNSYEQYF.

V is TRBV19 and J is TRBJ2-7; 9 bases fit TRBD1. Trimming at V came to 4 bases and at J to 2 bases, leaving 6 bases not matched to a gene. Germline CDR1 reads LNHDA; CDR2 reads SQIVND (reference sequence). This CDR3 spans 15 amino acids. The CDR3 reads CASSTSGQGTYEQYF. In nucleotides, the CDR3 is TGTGCCAGTAGTACCTCAGGACAGGGGACCTACGAGCAGTACTTC.

The CDR3 is CASSYSLWLPEQFF. As DNA, the CDR3 is TGTGCCAGCAGTTACTCGTTATGGCTACCAGAGCAGTTCTTC. The chain links TRBV6-2 or TRBV6-3 to TRBJ2-1, with D uncertain. Germline CDR1 MNHEY, CDR2 SVGEGT. The V end was cut by 0 bases, the J end by 10 bases, with 13 bases between. CDR3 length: 14 residues.

The V gene is TRBV5-1, the J gene TRBJ2-1, with a tentative D call TRBD1 (6 bases). CDR1 is SGHRS, CDR2 YFSETQ, per germline. This CDR3 has 15 amino acids. V was trimmed by 1 base and J by 0 bases, leaving 8 bases between them. In nucleotides, the CDR3 is TGCGCCAGCAGCTTGCAACAGGGCTCCTACAATGAGCAGTTCTTC. Translating gives CASSLQQGSYNEQFF. Looking up the rest from reference TRBV5-1 and TRBJ2-1 gives the full variable domain: KAGVTQTPRYLIKTRGQQVTLSCSPISGHRSVSWYQQTPGQGLQFLFEYFSETQRNKGNFPGRFSGRQFSNSRSEMNVSTLELGDSALYLCASSLQQGSYNEQFFGPGTRLTVL.

This clonotype has a handful of counts. The chain employs TRBV15 and TRBJ2-7; the D is unclear. This CDR3 spans 13 amino acids. CDR1 is LNHNV, CDR2 YYDKDF, per germline (reference sequence). V was trimmed by 0 bases and J by 0 bases, leaving 3 bases between them. The CDR3 region is CATSRDPSYEQYF. In DNA form, the CDR3 reads TGTGCCACCAGCAGAGATCCCTCCTACGAGCAGTACTTC.

The rearrangement uses TRBV6-1 and TRBJ2-7, with 8 bases identical to TRBD1. CDR1 is MNHNS, CDR2 SASEGT, per germline. The length of the CDR3 is 14 residues. Trimming cost V 4 bases and J 4 bases; bases outside gene matches: 6. The CDR3 sequence: CASSASGQGYEQYF. As DNA, the CDR3 is TGTGCCAGCAGTGCCTCAGGACAGGGTTACGAGCAGTACTTC.

The chain employs TRBV5-6 and TRBJ2-7; 8 positions match TRBD2. CDR3 length: 15 residues. Germline V gene sequence: CDR1 SGHDT, CDR2 YYEEEE. The junction had 5 bases not matched to a gene; V was cut back by 1 base and J by 2 bases. CDR3 nucleotides: TGTGCCAGCAGCTTGTGGGCGGGAGGCCCCTACGAGCAGTACTTC. Protein product: CASSLWAGGPYEQYF.

Of note for this clonotype: Since the CDR3 does not end with the conserved phenylalanine or tryptophan, this likely comes from a read error. The chain recombines TRBV19 with TRBJ2-2; D unclear. Trimming removed 0 bases at V and 8 bases at J, with 4 bases between. CDR1 is LNHDA and CDR2 is SQIVND in the germline V gene (reference sequence). The CDR3 is 12 amino acids. As DNA, the CDR3 is TGTGCCAGTAGTATAGAGCCGGGGGAGCTGTTTCTT. Protein product: CASSIEPGELFL.

The chain links TRBV12-3 or TRBV12-4 to TRBJ1-2; 7 nucleotides line up with TRBD1. This CDR3 has 15 residues. V gave up 5 bases and J gave up 3 bases; unmatched junction bases: 9. The DNA of the CDR3 is TGTGCCAGCAGTCCGCGGGACAGAAACTACTATGGCTACACCTTC. Its translation: CASSPRDRNYYGYTF.

This clonotype was detected a few times. The chain employs TRBV9 and TRBJ1-1, with a possible D match to TRBD1 (5 bases). CDR3 length: 14 residues. Germline V CDR1 and CDR2: SGDLS, YYNGEE. Trimming shortened V by 1 base and J by 8 bases, and 15 bases separated the two germline ends. CDR3 amino acids: CASSVRGDHEEAFF. Written as DNA, the CDR3 is TGTGCCAGCAGCGTAAGAGGGGATCATGAGGAAGCTTTCTTT.

This clonotype was detected only a few times. The genes are TRBV20-1 and TRBJ1-6, with D maybe TRBD1 (5 bases). CDR3 length: 13 residues. Deletions cut 3 bases from V and 7 bases from J, with 10 bases between. Germline V gene sequence: CDR1 DFQATT, CDR2 SNEGSKA (reference sequence). The DNA of the CDR3 is TGCAGTGCTAGCCGGACAAGGAATTCACCCCTCCACTTT. Its translation is CSASRTRNSPLHF.

V is TRBV25-1 and J is TRBJ1-6; D might be TRBD1 (5 bases). Trimming pared 2 bases from V and 7 bases from J, leaving 12 bases between. The CDR3 totals 15 residues. Per germline, CDR1 MGHDK and CDR2 SYGVNS. The CDR3 nucleotides read TGTGCCAGCAGTGAACCGGGACGGTGGAATTCACCCCTCCACTTT. The encoded protein is CASSEPGRWNSPLHF.

This clonotype was seen more than once but under ten times. The chain couples TRBV10-1 to TRBJ2-5; the match to TRBD2 covers 7 bases. Germline CDR1 is WNHNN and CDR2 is SYGVQD (reference sequence). The CDR3 totals 13 residues. After removal of 7 bases from V and 1 base from J, the junction contained 3 bases not matched to a gene. This CDR3 is CASKASGQETQYF. The CDR3 DNA reads TGCGCCAGCAAGGCTAGCGGCCAAGAGACCCAGTACTTC.

The genes are TRBV14 and TRBJ2-3, with TRBD2 matching 9 bases. Looked up from germline, CDR1 is SGHDN and CDR2 is FVKESK. The CDR3 runs 16 residues. The trim removed 8 bases at V and 6 bases at J, leaving 15 bases unmatched. Here the CDR3 DNA reads TGTGCCAGCGAATTCTATAGCGGGAGAAGTATGGATACGCAGTATTTT. As protein: CASEFYSGRSMDTQYF.

This chain links TRBV28 with TRBJ1-4; the match to TRBD1 covers 7 bases. After removal of 3 bases from V and 7 bases from J, the junction contained 8 bases not matched to a gene. The CDR3 is made up of 15 amino acids. Germline V gene data show CDR1 as MDHEN and CDR2 as SYDVKM. In DNA form, the CDR3 reads TGTGCCAGCAGTTTTCGAGGGGGCGGTGGTGAAAAACTGTTTTTT. This codes for CASSFRGGGGEKLFF.

The table lists this clonotype with a few counts. V and J are TRBV6-2 or TRBV6-3 and TRBJ1-5; no clear D gene. The CDR3 runs to 15 residues. CDR1 and CDR2 (germline): MNHEY, SVGEGT. The germline V and J ends were trimmed by 5 bases and 0 bases, with 11 bases remaining between them. In DNA form, the CDR3 reads TGTGCCAGCAGTGCGGACGGTTTTAGCAATCAGCCCCAGCATTTT. Its translation: CASSADGFSNQPQHF.

The V call is TRBV6-1, the J call TRBJ2-1; maybe TRBD2 (6 bases). CDR3 length equals 15 residues. The germline V gene encodes CDR1 MNHNS and CDR2 SASEGT. V was cut by 6 bases and J by 9 bases, with 21 bases left in between. This CDR3 reads CASRMGGTTQGEQFF. The DNA for the CDR3 is TGTGCCAGCAGGATGGGGGGTACAACCCAGGGTGAGCAGTTCTTC.

This clonotype was observed a few times. CDR3 residues: CSARDRPSSYNSPLHF. CDR3 coding DNA: TGCAGTGCTAGAGATAGGCCGAGCTCCTATAATTCACCCCTCCACTTT. The gene calls are TRBV20-1 and TRBJ1-6; no definite D call. CDR1 and CDR2 from the germline V gene are DFQATT and SNEGSKA (reference sequence). There are 16 residues in the CDR3. V dropped 0 bases and J dropped 0 bases, with 9 bases sitting between them.

The chain employs TRBV12-3 or TRBV12-4 and TRBJ1-5; D not certain. The CDR3 totals 16 residues. V shed 2 bases and J shed 0 bases, with 11 bases lying between them. CDR3 residues: CASSLSWENSNQPQHF. The CDR3 coding sequence is TGTGCCAGCAGTTTATCCTGGGAGAATAGCAATCAGCCCCAGCATTTT.